Shown below are 10 T cell receptor beta chains from a single sample sequenced in a study of T cells in localized non-small cell lung cancer. Data came from immunoSEQ multiplex PCR; TCRdb stores just in-frame clones and leaves some out. The sample has about 11,000 clones, around four fifths seen once. The sequencing here drew on peripheral blood mononuclear cells, taken before any cancer treatment. These receptors all come from a female donor older than 55 with stage II lung adenocarcinoma.

The chain carries TRBV5-1 and TRBJ2-7; 9 nucleotides agree with TRBD2. CDR1 is SGHRS and CDR2 is YFSETQ in the germline V gene. The CDR3 is 15 amino acids. The V segment lost 0 bases and the J segment 2 bases; nucleotides outside the gene matches: 3. The CDR3 DNA follows: TGCGCCAGCAGCTTGGCCGCTAGCGGGACCTACGAGCAGTACTTC. It is translated as CASSLAASGTYEQYF.

This chain uses TRBV15 with TRBJ2-5; D call uncertain. CDR1 and CDR2 (germline): LNHNV, YYDKDF (reference sequence). This CDR3 is built from 15 residues. The V gene lost 3 bases and the J gene lost 5 bases, with 16 bases spanning the gap. In DNA form, the CDR3 reads TGTGCCACCAGCAGCTTTTCTTTAGGATTGGAGACCCAGTACTTC. Protein product: CATSSFSLGLETQYF.

To note about this clone: A read error may account for a junction end that differs from germline. The chain carries TRBV7-7 and TRBJ2-2, with a possible D match to TRBD2 (6 bases). This CDR3 is built from 14 residues. Germline CDR1 reads SSHAT; CDR2 reads FNYEAQ (reference sequence). CDR3 in DNA: TGTGCTAGCAGCCAAAATCAGGGAGGAGGGGAGCTGTTTTTT. Its protein is CASSQNQGGGELFF.

The rearrangement uses TRBV4-2 and TRBJ1-5, with no clear D. Trimming shortened V by 1 base and J by 1 base, and 11 bases separated the two germline ends. Per the germline V gene, CDR1 is LGHNA and CDR2 is YNFKEQ. The CDR3 totals 16 residues. CDR3 sequence reads: CASSQVSGGSNQPQHF. Here the CDR3 DNA reads TGTGCCAGCAGCCAAGTTTCCGGTGGGAGCAATCAGCCCCAGCATTTT.

The V gene is TRBV5-6, the J gene TRBJ1-4; 10 nucleotides line up with TRBD1. The CDR3 extends over 15 amino acids. Germline V gene lookup returns CDR1 SGHDT and CDR2 YYEEEE. The trim removed 4 bases at V and 8 bases at J, leaving 8 bases unmatched. CDR3 loop: CASSGTGAGEEKLFF. CDR3 nucleotide sequence: TGTGCCAGCAGCGGGACAGGGGCTGGGGAGGAAAAACTGTTTTTT.

This chain links TRBV30 with TRBJ1-5; tentatively, D is TRBD1 (5 bases). CDR3 length: 12 residues. Looked up from germline, CDR1 is GTSNPN and CDR2 is SVGIG (reference sequence). The V end was cut by 5 bases, the J end by 5 bases, with 10 bases between. As DNA, the CDR3 is TGTGCCTGGTCCAGGGTTTATCAGCCCCAGCATTTT. The encoded protein is CAWSRVYQPQHF.

This chain connects TRBV5-3 to TRBJ2-3; 7 positions match TRBD2. TRBV5-3 is filed as an ORF, its function uncertain. The CDR3 length is 14 residues. V was pared by 7 bases and J by 1 base, with 6 bases of the junction left unmatched. For the CDR3, the DNA is TGTGCCAGACCGAAAGCGGGGCGCACAGATACGCAGTATTTT. This encodes CARPKAGRTDTQYF.

The chain recombines TRBV2 with TRBJ2-2; unclear D gene. The ends were cut back, 4 bases at V and 4 bases at J, with 7 bases in the middle. The CDR3 runs to 13 residues. The germline gives CDR1 SNHLY, CDR2 FYNNEI. This chain's CDR3 is CASSATSTGELFF. The CDR3 bases are TGTGCCAGCAGTGCCACTTCCACCGGGGAGCTGTTTTTT.

CDR3 in DNA: TGTGCCAGCAGCTTTCCGGCAGGGCATTACTCTGGAAACACCATATATTTT. This encodes CASSFPAGHYSGNTIYF. V and J are TRBV7-8 and TRBJ1-3, with D perhaps matching TRBD1 (5 bases). Germline V gene lookup returns CDR1 SGHVS and CDR2 FQNEAQ. Trimming took 3 bases from V and 0 from J, leaving 15 bases between them. CDR3 length: 17 amino acids.

This clone appeared once. The chain joins TRBV5-4 to TRBJ2-2, with 8 nucleotides matching TRBD2. After removal of 3 bases from V and 0 bases from J, the junction contained 4 bases not matched to a gene. The germline V gene encodes CDR1 SGHNT and CDR2 YYREEE (reference sequence). The CDR3 loop spans 16 amino acids. CDR3 protein: CASSSRLASNTGELFF. The CDR3 region has the DNA TGTGCCAGCAGCTCCCGACTAGCGTCGAACACCGGGGAGCTGTTTTTT.